This TCR beta chain emerged from a study of T cells of healthy individuals. The V segment lost 5 bases and the J segment 7 bases; nucleotides outside the gene matches: 7. CDR1 and CDR2 from the germline V gene are MNHEY and SVGEGT. This CDR3 is built from 13 residues. TCRdb re-derived calls from the 5' RACE reads in MiXCR, one entry per CDR3 protein. The sample yields more than 85,000 distinct CDR3 sequences, 17% seen once. A few counts support this clonotype. The receptor comes from a human donor in good health. The chain has TRBV6-2 or TRBV6-3 and TRBJ2-7; 8 bases match TRBD1. CDR3: CASSGQGEAEQYF. As DNA, the CDR3 is TGTGCCAGCAGTGGACAGGGTGAGGCGGAGCAGTACTTC.